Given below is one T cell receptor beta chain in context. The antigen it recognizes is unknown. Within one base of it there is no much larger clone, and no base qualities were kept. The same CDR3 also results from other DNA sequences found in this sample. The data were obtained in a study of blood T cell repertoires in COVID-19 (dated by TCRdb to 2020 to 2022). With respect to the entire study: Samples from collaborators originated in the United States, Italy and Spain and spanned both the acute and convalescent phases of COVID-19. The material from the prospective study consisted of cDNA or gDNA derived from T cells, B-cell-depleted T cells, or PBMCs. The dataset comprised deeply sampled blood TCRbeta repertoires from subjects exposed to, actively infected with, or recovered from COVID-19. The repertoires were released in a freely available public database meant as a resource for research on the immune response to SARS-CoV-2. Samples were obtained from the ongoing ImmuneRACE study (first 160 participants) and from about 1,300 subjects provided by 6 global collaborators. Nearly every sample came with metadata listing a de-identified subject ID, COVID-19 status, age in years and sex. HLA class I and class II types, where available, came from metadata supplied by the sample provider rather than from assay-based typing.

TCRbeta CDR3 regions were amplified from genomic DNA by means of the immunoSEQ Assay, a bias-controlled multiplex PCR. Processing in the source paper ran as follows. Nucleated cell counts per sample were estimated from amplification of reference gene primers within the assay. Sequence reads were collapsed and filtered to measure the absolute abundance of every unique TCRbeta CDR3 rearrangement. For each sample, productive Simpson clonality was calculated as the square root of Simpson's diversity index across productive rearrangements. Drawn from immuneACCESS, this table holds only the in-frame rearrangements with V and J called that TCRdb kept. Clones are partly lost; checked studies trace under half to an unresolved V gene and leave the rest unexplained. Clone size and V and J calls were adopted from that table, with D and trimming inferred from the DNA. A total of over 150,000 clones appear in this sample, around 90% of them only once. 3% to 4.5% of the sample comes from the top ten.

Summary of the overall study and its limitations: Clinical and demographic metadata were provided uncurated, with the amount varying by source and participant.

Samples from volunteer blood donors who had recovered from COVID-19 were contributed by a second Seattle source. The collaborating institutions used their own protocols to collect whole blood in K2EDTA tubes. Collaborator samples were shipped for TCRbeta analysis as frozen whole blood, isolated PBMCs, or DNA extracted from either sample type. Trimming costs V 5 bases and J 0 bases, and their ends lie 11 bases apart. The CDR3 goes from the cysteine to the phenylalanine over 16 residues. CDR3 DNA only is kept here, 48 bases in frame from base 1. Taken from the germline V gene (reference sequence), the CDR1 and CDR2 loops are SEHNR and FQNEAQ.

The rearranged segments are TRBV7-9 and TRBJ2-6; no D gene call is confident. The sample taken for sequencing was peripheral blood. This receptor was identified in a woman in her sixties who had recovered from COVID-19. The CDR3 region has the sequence CASSPSPGSGANVLTF. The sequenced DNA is TGTGCCAGCAGCCCTTCCCCGGGCTCTGGGGCCAACGTCCTGACTTTC.